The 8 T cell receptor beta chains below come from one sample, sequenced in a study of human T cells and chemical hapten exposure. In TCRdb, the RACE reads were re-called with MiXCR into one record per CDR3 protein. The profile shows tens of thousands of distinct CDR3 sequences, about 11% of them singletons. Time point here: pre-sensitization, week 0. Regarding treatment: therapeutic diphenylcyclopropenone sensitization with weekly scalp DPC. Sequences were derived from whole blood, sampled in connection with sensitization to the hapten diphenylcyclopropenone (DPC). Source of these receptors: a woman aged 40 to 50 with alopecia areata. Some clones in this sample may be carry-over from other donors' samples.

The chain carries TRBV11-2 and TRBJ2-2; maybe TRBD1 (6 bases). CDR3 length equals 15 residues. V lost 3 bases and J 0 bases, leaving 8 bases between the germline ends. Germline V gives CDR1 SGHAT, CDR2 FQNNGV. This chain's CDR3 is CASSFSGANTGELFF. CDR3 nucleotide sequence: TGTGCCAGCAGCTTCTCAGGGGCGAACACCGGGGAGCTGTTTTTT.

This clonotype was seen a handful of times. CDR3 region: CASSPAGGLNTGELFF. In DNA form, the CDR3 reads TGTGCCAGCAGCCCAGCGGGGGGCCTAAACACCGGGGAGCTGTTTTTT. The gene calls are TRBV7-2 and TRBJ2-2; 9 bases align to TRBD2. Germline CDR1 SGHTA, CDR2 FQGNSA. This CDR3 spans 16 amino acids. The junction had 6 bases not matched to a gene; V was cut back by 5 bases and J by 2 bases.

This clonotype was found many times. CDR3 amino acids: CASSLGDYEQYF. CDR3 nucleotide sequence: TGTGCCAGCAGTTTGGGCGACTACGAGCAGTACTTC. The J gene is TRBJ2-7, the V gene TRBV12-3 or TRBV12-4; D gene uncertain. Trimming cost V 3 bases and J 3 bases, with 6 bases left between them. This CDR3 is 12 amino acids long.

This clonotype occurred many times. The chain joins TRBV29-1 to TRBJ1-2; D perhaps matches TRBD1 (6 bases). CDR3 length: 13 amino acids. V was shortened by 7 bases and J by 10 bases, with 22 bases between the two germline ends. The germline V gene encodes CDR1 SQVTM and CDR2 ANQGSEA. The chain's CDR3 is CSAFSRQAAAYTF. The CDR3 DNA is TGCAGCGCCTTTTCGCGACAGGCCGCCGCCTACACCTTC.

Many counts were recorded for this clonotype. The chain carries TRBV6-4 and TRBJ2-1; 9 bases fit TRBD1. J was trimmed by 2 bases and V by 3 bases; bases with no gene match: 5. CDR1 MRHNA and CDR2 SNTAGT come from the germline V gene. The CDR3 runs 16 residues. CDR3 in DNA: TGTGCCAGCAGTGAGCGGACAGGGGAGGCCTACAATGAGCAGTTCTTC. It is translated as CASSERTGEAYNEQFF.

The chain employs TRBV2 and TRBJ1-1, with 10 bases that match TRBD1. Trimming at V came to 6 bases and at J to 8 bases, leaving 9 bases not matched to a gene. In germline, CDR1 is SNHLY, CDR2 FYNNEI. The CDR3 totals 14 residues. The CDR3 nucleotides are TGTGCCAGCAGGCGAGGGGGACAGGGGCTAGAAGCTTTCTTT. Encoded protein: CASRRGGQGLEAFF.

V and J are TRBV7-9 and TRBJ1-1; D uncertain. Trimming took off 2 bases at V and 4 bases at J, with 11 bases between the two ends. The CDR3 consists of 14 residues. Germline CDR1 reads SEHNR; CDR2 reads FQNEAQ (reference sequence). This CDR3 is CASSLLREGTEAFF. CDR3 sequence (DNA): TGTGCCAGCAGCTTACTTAGGGAAGGCACTGAAGCTTTCTTT.

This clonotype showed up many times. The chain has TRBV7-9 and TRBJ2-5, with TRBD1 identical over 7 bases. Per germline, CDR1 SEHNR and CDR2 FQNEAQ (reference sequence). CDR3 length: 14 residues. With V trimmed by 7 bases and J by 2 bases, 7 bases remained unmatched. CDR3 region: CASTLGQTQETQYF. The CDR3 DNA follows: TGTGCCAGCACCCTGGGACAGACACAAGAGACCCAGTACTTC.